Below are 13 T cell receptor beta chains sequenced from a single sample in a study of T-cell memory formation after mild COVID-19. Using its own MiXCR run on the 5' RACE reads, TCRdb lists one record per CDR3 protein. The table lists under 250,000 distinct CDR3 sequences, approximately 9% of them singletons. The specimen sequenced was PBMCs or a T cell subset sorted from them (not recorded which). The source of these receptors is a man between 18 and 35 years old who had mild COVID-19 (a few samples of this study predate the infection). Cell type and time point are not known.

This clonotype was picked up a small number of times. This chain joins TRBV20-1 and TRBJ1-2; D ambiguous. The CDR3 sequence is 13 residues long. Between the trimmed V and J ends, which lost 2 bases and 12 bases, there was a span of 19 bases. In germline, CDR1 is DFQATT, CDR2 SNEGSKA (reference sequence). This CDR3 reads CSARSMASGFHTF. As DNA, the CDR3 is TGCAGTGCTAGATCCATGGCTTCGGGTTTTCACACCTTC.

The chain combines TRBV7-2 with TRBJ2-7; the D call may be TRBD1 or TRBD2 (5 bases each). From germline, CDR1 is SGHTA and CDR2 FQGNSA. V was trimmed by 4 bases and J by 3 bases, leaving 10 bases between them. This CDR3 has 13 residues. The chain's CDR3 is CASSSGPFYEQYV. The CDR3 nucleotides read TGTGCCAGCAGCTCGGGACCGTTCTACGAGCAGTACGTC.

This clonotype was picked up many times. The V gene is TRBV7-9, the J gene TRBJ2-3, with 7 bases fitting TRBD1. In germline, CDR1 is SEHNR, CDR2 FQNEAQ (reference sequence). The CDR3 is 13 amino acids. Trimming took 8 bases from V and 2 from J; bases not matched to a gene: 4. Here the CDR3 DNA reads TGTGCCAGCCTACAGGGGCCCACAGATACGCAGTATTTT. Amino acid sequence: CASLQGPTDTQYF.

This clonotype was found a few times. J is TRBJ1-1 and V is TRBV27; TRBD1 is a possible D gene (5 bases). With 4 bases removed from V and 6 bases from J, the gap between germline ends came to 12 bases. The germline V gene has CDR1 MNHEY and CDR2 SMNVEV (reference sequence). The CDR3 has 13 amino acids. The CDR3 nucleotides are TGTGCCAGCAGTTCATCAGGGATCCCTGAAGCTTTCTTT. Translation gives CASSSSGIPEAFF.

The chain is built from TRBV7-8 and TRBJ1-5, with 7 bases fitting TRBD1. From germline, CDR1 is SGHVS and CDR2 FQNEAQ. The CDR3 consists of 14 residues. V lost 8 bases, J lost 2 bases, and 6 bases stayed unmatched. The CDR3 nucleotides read TGTGCCAGCGAAATTGGACAGGGCAATCAGCCCCAGCATTTT. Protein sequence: CASEIGQGNQPQHF. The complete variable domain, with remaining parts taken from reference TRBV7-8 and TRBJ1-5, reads GAGVSQSPRYKVAKRGQDVALRCDPISGHVSLFWYQQALGQGPEFLTYFQNEAQLDKSGLPSDRFFAERPEGSVSTLKIQRTQQEDSAVYLCASEIGQGNQPQHFGDGTRLSIL.

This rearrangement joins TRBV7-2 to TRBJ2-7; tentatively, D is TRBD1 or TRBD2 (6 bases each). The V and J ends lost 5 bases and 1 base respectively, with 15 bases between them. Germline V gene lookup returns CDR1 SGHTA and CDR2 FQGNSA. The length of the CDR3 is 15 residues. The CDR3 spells CASSPWGAPSYEQYF. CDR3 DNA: TGTGCCAGCAGCCCCTGGGGGGCACCTTCCTACGAGCAGTACTTC.

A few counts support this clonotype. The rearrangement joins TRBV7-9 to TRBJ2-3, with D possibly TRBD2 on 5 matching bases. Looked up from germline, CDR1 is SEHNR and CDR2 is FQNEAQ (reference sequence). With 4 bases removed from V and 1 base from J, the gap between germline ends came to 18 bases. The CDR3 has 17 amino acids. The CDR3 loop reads CASSWWLAGSGTDTQYF. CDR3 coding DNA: TGTGCCAGCAGCTGGTGGCTAGCCGGGTCAGGCACAGATACGCAGTATTTT.

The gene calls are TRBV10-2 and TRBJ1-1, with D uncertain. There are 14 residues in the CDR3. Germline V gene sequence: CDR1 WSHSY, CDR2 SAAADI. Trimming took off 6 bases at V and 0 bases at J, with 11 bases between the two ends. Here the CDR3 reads CASRRTALNTEAFF. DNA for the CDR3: TGCGCCAGCAGAAGAACAGCTCTGAACACTGAAGCTTTCTTT.

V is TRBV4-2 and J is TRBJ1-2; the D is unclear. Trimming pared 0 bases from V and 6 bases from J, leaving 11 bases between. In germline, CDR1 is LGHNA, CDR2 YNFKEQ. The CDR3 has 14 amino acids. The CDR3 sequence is CASSQDPGINGYTF. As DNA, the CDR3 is TGTGCCAGCAGCCAAGATCCGGGGATTAATGGCTACACCTTC.

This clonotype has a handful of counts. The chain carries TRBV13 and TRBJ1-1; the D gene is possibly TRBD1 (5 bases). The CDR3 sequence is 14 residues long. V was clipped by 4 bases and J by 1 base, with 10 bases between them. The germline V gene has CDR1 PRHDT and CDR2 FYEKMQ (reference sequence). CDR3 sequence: CASSWGRTNTEAFF. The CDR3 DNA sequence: TGTGCCAGCAGCTGGGGACGGACGAACACTGAAGCTTTCTTT.

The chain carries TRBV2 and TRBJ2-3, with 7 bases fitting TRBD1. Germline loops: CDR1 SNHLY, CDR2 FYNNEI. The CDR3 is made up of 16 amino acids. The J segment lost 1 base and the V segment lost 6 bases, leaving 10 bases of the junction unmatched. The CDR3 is CASRLQGSLGTDTQYF. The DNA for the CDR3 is TGTGCCAGCAGACTACAGGGGTCTCTTGGCACAGATACGCAGTATTTT.

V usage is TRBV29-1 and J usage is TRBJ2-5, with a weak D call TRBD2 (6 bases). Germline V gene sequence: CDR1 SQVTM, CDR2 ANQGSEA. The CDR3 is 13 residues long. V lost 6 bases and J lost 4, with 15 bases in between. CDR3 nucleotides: TGCAGCGTCCGAGCCCGGGGAGGAGAGACCCAGTACTTC. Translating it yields CSVRARGGETQYF.

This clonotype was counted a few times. In DNA form, the CDR3 reads TGTGCCAGCAGTTCACAGGGCCTTGGGGAGTCTGAAGCTTTCTTT. Encoded protein: CASSSQGLGESEAFF. The chain recombines TRBV6-5 with TRBJ1-1; the D gene is possibly TRBD1 (6 bases). There are 15 residues in the CDR3. V lost 4 bases to trimming and J lost 6 bases, with 18 bases between them. Germline values: CDR1 MNHEY, CDR2 SVGAGI.